The subject of this entry is one T cell receptor beta chain. Its antigen remains unknown. Data came from immunoSEQ multiplex PCR; TCRdb stores just in-frame clones and leaves some out. The data hold about 87,000 clones, with more than 70% observed a single time. V lost 0 bases and J 4 bases, leaving 6 bases between the germline ends. Germline CDR1 and CDR2: LGHNA and YSLEER. The CDR3 is 13 amino acids. These data come from a study of Ad26.COV2.S vaccination and SARS-CoV-2 variants. Overall study results and limits: Comparability of non-spike TCR breadth was observed across vaccine and placebo recipients. Considerable breadth of spike-specific CD8+ and CD4+ T cell responses has reportedly been documented following vaccination. Possible underestimation of total T cell responses by the TCR breadth and depth analyses was noted. Those who received the vaccine showed greater spike-specific TCR breadth than those given placebo.

V is TRBV4-3 and J is TRBJ1-2; D call uncertain. This receptor was obtained from a human donor who had recovered from COVID-19. Sequenced here: peripheral blood, sampled after recovery from COVID-19. CDR3 loop: CASSQEFSYGYTF. The CDR3 coding sequence is TGCGCCAGCAGCCAAGAGTTTAGCTATGGCTACACCTTC.